These 29 T cell receptor beta chains originate from one sample sequenced in a study of cytomegalovirus exposure and HLA in healthy donors (TCRdb year 2017). Library prep was done by the immunoSEQ multiplex PCR assay. For the multiplex PCR, a mixture combining 60 forward primers for TCR Vbeta segments and 13 reverse primers for TCR Jbeta segments was used. TCRdb's version of the immuneACCESS table is confined to in-frame rearrangements and falls short of the full clone set. An unresolved V gene accounts for under half of the shortfall where checked; the remainder is of unknown origin. Present in this sample are about 160,000 clones, around 85% of which were seen just once. Together, the top ten hold 1% of the sample. Sample: PBMCs. Receptors originate from a boy younger than 10 in good health and CMV-seronegative.

The chain combines TRBV10-1 with TRBJ2-7; possibly TRBD1 for D (6 bases). The CDR3 extends over 13 amino acids. The V end was cut by 9 bases, the J end by 0 bases, with 12 bases between. The V gene's germline CDR1 is WNHNN and CDR2 SYGVQD (reference sequence). The CDR3 protein is CASARGNSYEQYF. DNA for the CDR3: TGCGCCAGTGCCAGGGGAAACTCCTACGAGCAGTACTTC.

There are a few counts of this clone. The rearrangement uses TRBV6-5 and TRBJ2-3; TRBD2 agrees at 10 bases. There are 16 residues in the CDR3. V trimming: 4 bases; J trimming: 1 base; junction bases outside the gene matches: 5. The germline CDR1 and CDR2 sequences are MNHEY and SVGAGI. As DNA, the CDR3 is TGTGCCAGCAGTTCGATCGGACTAGCGGGCACAGATACGCAGTATTTT. This codes for CASSSIGLAGTDTQYF.

This chain joins TRBV4-1 and TRBJ1-1; D perhaps matches TRBD1 (5 bases). V dropped 0 bases and J dropped 4 bases, with 15 bases sitting between them. The germline V gene encodes CDR1 MGHRA and CDR2 YSYEKL. The CDR3 runs to 16 residues. This CDR3 reads CASSQDGRRVATEAFF. The DNA for the CDR3 is TGCGCCAGCAGCCAAGATGGTCGCAGGGTAGCCACTGAAGCTTTCTTT.

The rearrangement links TRBV27 to TRBJ1-5, with 9 positions matching TRBD1. V shed 6 bases and J 7 bases; nucleotides not matched to a gene: 10. The CDR3 has 15 residues. CDR1 and CDR2 from the germline V gene are MNHEY and SMNVEV (reference sequence). The CDR3 spells CASSWDRDGRQPQHF. In nucleotides, the CDR3 is TGTGCCAGCAGCTGGGACAGGGACGGTCGGCAGCCCCAGCATTTT.

The J gene is TRBJ1-1, the V gene TRBV2; D remains ambiguous. The CDR3 spans 12 residues. The V end was cut by 7 bases, the J end by 7 bases, with 13 bases between. Per germline, CDR1 SNHLY and CDR2 FYNNEI. The CDR3 DNA reads as TGTGCCAGCAAGAACCCTCCGGGTGAAGCTTTCTTT. Translating gives CASKNPPGEAFF.

The chain employs TRBV18 and TRBJ2-7, with D tentatively TRBD1 (5 bases). Trimming took 3 bases from V and 0 from J, leaving 9 bases between them. This CDR3 is 14 amino acids long. The germline V gene has CDR1 KGHSH and CDR2 LQKENI. CDR3 bases: TGTGCCAGCTCACCCCGACAGAGCTCCTACGAGCAGTACTTC. Encoded protein: CASSPRQSSYEQYF.

The gene calls are TRBV14 and TRBJ2-3; D is unclear. The CDR3 totals 17 residues. V dropped 3 bases and J dropped 0 bases, with 16 bases sitting between them. The V gene's germline CDR1 is SGHDN and CDR2 FVKESK. CDR3 bases: TGTGCCAGCAGCCATTGGGCAGGCATAACCAGCACAGATACGCAGTATTTT. It yields the protein CASSHWAGITSTDTQYF.

This clone was found a few times. This sequence joins TRBV28 and TRBJ1-2, with D possibly matching TRBD1 (6 bases). The ends were cut back, 5 bases at V and 0 bases at J, with 13 bases in the middle. This CDR3 comprises 15 residues. Germline lookup yields CDR1 MDHEN and CDR2 SYDVKM. CDR3 sequence reads: CASSPGTRTNYGYTF. Here the CDR3 DNA reads TGTGCCAGCAGTCCTGGGACAAGAACTAACTATGGCTACACCTTC.

This clone has a handful of counts. In DNA, the CDR3 is TGTGCCAGTAGTAAGGGGTCGTCTAACTATGGCTACACCTTC. Translated, it gives CASSKGSSNYGYTF. V is TRBV19 and J is TRBJ1-2; possible D gene TRBD1, 5 bases. The CDR3 extends over 14 amino acids. With 4 bases removed from V and 0 bases from J, the gap between germline ends came to 9 bases. Germline-derived CDR1 and CDR2 are LNHDA and SQIVND (reference sequence). The whole variable domain, remainder taken from reference TRBV19 and TRBJ1-2, is DGGITQSPKYLFRKEGQNVTLSCEQNLNHDAMYWYRQDPGQGLRLIYYSQIVNDFQKGDIAEGYSVSREKKESFPLTVTSAQKNPTAFYLCASSKGSSNYGYTFGSGTRLTVV.

A few counts support this clone. The V gene is TRBV10-1, the J gene TRBJ1-6; a weak D match, TRBD1 (6 bases). CDR1 and CDR2 from the germline V gene are WNHNN and SYGVQD (reference sequence). CDR3 length: 13 amino acids. Trimming took 2 bases from V and 7 from J, leaving 6 bases between them. Here the CDR3 reads CASSEQGNSPLHF. CDR3 nucleotide sequence: TGCGCCAGCAGTGAGCAGGGGAATTCACCCCTCCACTTT.

V is TRBV11-2 and J is TRBJ2-7; TRBD1 agrees at 7 bases. Germline V gene sequence: CDR1 SGHAT, CDR2 FQNNGV. This CDR3 comprises 15 residues. With 1 base clipped from V and 1 base from J, the junction kept 4 bases outside the gene matches. Here the CDR3 DNA reads TGTGCCAGCAGCTTAGGGGACAGCCTGTCCTACGAGCAGTACGTC. It encodes CASSLGDSLSYEQYV.

The CDR3 loop reads CASSAQYSNQPQHF. The CDR3 bases are TGTGCCAGCAGTGCCCAGTATAGCAATCAGCCCCAGCATTTT. The rearrangement uses TRBV6-1 and TRBJ1-5; D not resolved. Trimming removed 4 bases at V and 0 bases at J, with 7 bases between. Germline CDR1 is MNHNS and CDR2 is SASEGT. This CDR3 contains 14 residues.

The rearrangement links TRBV6-5 to TRBJ2-5; the match to TRBD1 covers 7 bases. The DNA end is a closer match to TRBJ2-7, so the J assignment may be wrong. In germline, CDR1 is MNHEY, CDR2 SVGAGI. The CDR3 consists of 15 residues. The CDR3 coding sequence is TGTGCCAGCAGTTACTCCCCAGGGGGAACCTACGAGCAGTACTTC. Translating gives CASSYSPGGTYEQYF.

The chain carries TRBV28 and TRBJ1-2; TRBD1 is a possible D gene (5 bases). CDR1 MDHEN and CDR2 SYDVKM come from the germline V gene. CDR3 length: 12 amino acids. V gave up 8 bases and J gave up 3 bases, with 10 bases separating them. The DNA of the CDR3 is TGTGCCAGCTCCCAAGGGGACTATGGCTACACCTTC. Translating gives CASSQGDYGYTF.

About this clone: Other DNA sequences within the sample encode an identical CDR3. This rearrangement joins TRBV28 to TRBJ1-5; D is unresolved. Germline V gene sequence: CDR1 MDHEN, CDR2 SYDVKM. The CDR3 runs 13 residues. The V and J ends lost 2 bases and 1 base respectively, with 3 bases between them. The CDR3 sequence is CASSLRSNQPQHF. The CDR3 coding sequence is TGTGCCAGCAGTTTACGGAGCAATCAGCCCCAGCATTTT.

The chain joins TRBV2 to TRBJ1-4, with D perhaps matching TRBD1 (5 bases). The V gene's germline CDR1 is SNHLY and CDR2 FYNNEI. The CDR3 totals 14 residues. Trimming removed 2 bases at V and 5 bases at J, with 9 bases between. The CDR3 coding sequence is TGTGCCAGCAGTGAAAAGGGGTCCAATGAAAAACTGTTTTTT. Its translation is CASSEKGSNEKLFF.

This clone has just one count. CDR3 nucleotides: TGCGCCAGCAGCACCGGGACAGTTCTAGCCAAAAACATTCAGTACTTC. It specifies CASSTGTVLAKNIQYF. The genes are TRBV5-1 and TRBJ2-4, with TRBD1 identical over 7 bases. The CDR3 covers 16 residues. Losses at the gene ends were 4 bases for V and 0 bases for J; bases not matched to a gene: 7. CDR1 SGHRS and CDR2 YFSETQ come from the germline V gene.

The chain has TRBV13 and TRBJ1-2; D not resolved. The V gene lost 2 bases and the J gene lost 7 bases, with 17 bases spanning the gap. The CDR3 covers 15 residues. CDR1 PRHDT and CDR2 FYEKMQ come from the germline V gene (reference sequence). CDR3 sequence (DNA): TGTGCCAGCAGCTTACCAGGTTCGATCGTTTTTGGCTACACCTTC. It specifies CASSLPGSIVFGYTF.

This clone appeared a single time. The chain recombines TRBV28 with TRBJ1-4, with D tentatively TRBD1 (5 bases). V was clipped by 4 bases and J by 0 bases, with 6 bases between them. Germline loops: CDR1 MDHEN, CDR2 SYDVKM. The CDR3 has 14 amino acids. Here the CDR3 reads CASSWGATNEKLFF. DNA for the CDR3: TGTGCCAGCAGTTGGGGGGCAACTAATGAAAAACTGTTTTTT.

This chain uses TRBV18 with TRBJ1-5, with no clear D. CDR1 KGHSH and CDR2 LQKENI come from the germline V gene. The CDR3 length is 14 residues. Trimming pared 3 bases from V and 8 bases from J, leaving 14 bases between. The DNA for the CDR3 is TGTGCCAGCTCACCCGGAGGGTTTGGTGAGCCCCAGCATTTT. Its protein product is CASSPGGFGEPQHF.

The J gene is TRBJ2-5, the V gene TRBV9; TRBD2 aligns across 7 bases. The germline gives CDR1 SGDLS, CDR2 YYNGEE. The CDR3 spans 14 residues. Unmatched junction bases numbered 9, after V lost 5 bases and J lost 5 bases. For the CDR3, the DNA is TGTGCCAGCAGTGAAGCGACTAGCAGGGAGACCCAGTACTTC. Its protein is CASSEATSRETQYF.

This clone was seen only a few times. The chain employs TRBV18 and TRBJ1-3, with no clear D. Per germline, CDR1 KGHSH and CDR2 LQKENI. This CDR3 comprises 14 residues. The V gene lost 0 bases and the J gene lost 2 bases, with 5 bases spanning the gap. The CDR3 DNA sequence: TGTGCCAGCTCACCACCGGCAGCTGGAAACACCATATATTTT. Translating it yields CASSPPAAGNTIYF.

CDR3 amino acids: CASSLPGQTYEQYF. CDR3 bases: TGTGCCAGCAGCTTACCGGGACAGACGTACGAGCAGTACTTC. This rearrangement joins TRBV7-9 to TRBJ2-7; 7 nucleotides line up with TRBD1. The V and J ends lost 2 bases and 4 bases, in that order; junction bases with no gene match: 5. Germline V gene lookup returns CDR1 SEHNR and CDR2 FQNEAQ (reference sequence). The CDR3 sequence is 14 residues long. Filled out from reference TRBV7-9 and TRBJ2-7, the complete variable domain reads DTGVSQNPRHKITKRGQNVTFRCDPISEHNRLYWYRQTLGQGPEFLTYFQNEAQLEKSRLLSDRFSAERPKGSFSTLEIQRTEQGDSAMYLCASSLPGQTYEQYFGPGTRLTVT.

The V gene is TRBV5-6, the J gene TRBJ2-7; 7 bases fit TRBD1. CDR3 length: 14 amino acids. The V gene end was trimmed by 4 bases and the J gene end by 3 bases; junction bases not matched to a gene: 7. In germline, CDR1 is SGHDT, CDR2 YYEEEE. The CDR3 DNA is TGTGCCAGCAGCACGGGACAGCAATACTACGAGCAGTACGTC. It codes for CASSTGQQYYEQYV.

Here the CDR3 reads CASSKNTGGGGELFF. The CDR3 coding sequence is TGCGCCAGCAGTAAAAATACAGGGGGAGGCGGGGAGCTGTTTTTT. This sequence joins TRBV10-2 and TRBJ2-2, with 8 bases lining up with TRBD1. Losses at the gene ends were 5 bases for V and 7 bases for J; bases not matched to a gene: 9. The germline CDR1 and CDR2 sequences are WSHSY and SAAADI. The CDR3 sequence is 15 residues long.

The chain uses TRBV7-8 and TRBJ1-2; weak D call: TRBD1 (5 bases). Germline V CDR1 and CDR2: SGHVS, FQNEAQ. The CDR3 consists of 15 residues. V was trimmed by 5 bases and J by 0 bases, leaving 13 bases between them. In nucleotides, the CDR3 is TGTGCCAGCAGCAGGGGACTGCCCTCTAACTATGGCTACACCTTC. Amino acids: CASSRGLPSNYGYTF. The full variable domain, in which reference TRBV7-8 and TRBJ1-2 provide the parts outside the CDR3, is GAGVSQSPRYKVAKRGQDVALRCDPISGHVSLFWYQQALGQGPEFLTYFQNEAQLDKSGLPSDRFFAERPEGSVSTLKIQRTQQEDSAVYLCASSRGLPSNYGYTFGSGTRLTVV.

The chain uses TRBV6-5 and TRBJ1-4, with unresolved D. Germline loops: CDR1 MNHEY, CDR2 SVGAGI. This CDR3 has 13 residues. Trimming took 6 bases from V and 7 from J, leaving 12 bases between them. Here the CDR3 reads CASRGRTGEKLFF. CDR3 nucleotides: TGTGCCAGCAGAGGGAGAACGGGTGAAAAACTGTTTTTT.

The chain joins TRBV29-1 to TRBJ2-1, with TRBD2 matching 11 bases. The V and J ends lost 7 bases and 3 bases, in that order; junction bases with no gene match: 23. There are 20 residues in the CDR3. CDR1 is SQVTM, CDR2 ANQGSEA, per germline. DNA of the CDR3: TGCAGCGCCCTTGGCGGTAGTGGGGCTAGCGGGAGGCCCTACTACAATGAGCAGTTCTTC. It specifies CSALGGSGASGRPYYNEQFF.

The genes are TRBV10-3 and TRBJ2-3; perhaps TRBD2 as D (5 bases). The CDR3 has 12 amino acids. CDR1 and CDR2 (germline): ENHRY, SYGVKD. V was trimmed by 7 bases and J by 6 bases, leaving 11 bases between them. Here the CDR3 reads CAIKEGGDTQYF. The CDR3 DNA is TGTGCCATCAAAGAGGGCGGCGATACGCAGTATTTT.